One and the same sample provided the 31 T cell receptor beta chains below, sequenced in a study of blood T cell repertoires in COVID-19. Method: immunoSEQ multiplex PCR; TCRdb's copy keeps in-frame clones and lacks some. The sample contains about 60,000 clones, around four fifths of which appear only once. Sequenced: peripheral blood. The source is a human donor in a cohort sampled during active COVID-19.

The chain recombines TRBV19 with TRBJ2-7; a possible D gene is TRBD2 (5 bases). The CDR3 is 14 amino acids. Trimming stripped 0 bases from V and 1 base from J, with 7 bases between. Looked up from germline, CDR1 is LNHDA and CDR2 is SQIVND (reference sequence). CDR3 amino acids: CASSIDRGSYEQYF. The CDR3 nucleotides read TGTGCCAGTAGTATAGATCGGGGTTCCTACGAGCAGTACTTC.

This chain joins TRBV6-6 and TRBJ1-5, with TRBD1 identical over 7 bases. In germline, CDR1 is MNHNY, CDR2 SVGAGI (reference sequence). Trimming at V came to 5 bases and at J to 7 bases, leaving 8 bases not matched to a gene. This CDR3 has 14 amino acids. The CDR3 sequence: CASSTYTGDQPQHF. CDR3 nucleotide sequence: TGTGCCAGCAGTACATATACAGGGGACCAGCCCCAGCATTTT.

The chain links TRBV3-1 (or the pseudogene TRBV3-2) to TRBJ2-7; 11 bases line up with TRBD2. V dropped 4 bases and J dropped 2; count of bases not matched to a gene: 4. This CDR3 region has 15 residues. Germline CDR1 is LGHDT and CDR2 is YNNKEL (reference sequence). Here the CDR3 reads CASSRGTSGPYEQYF. CDR3 sequence (DNA): TGTGCCAGCAGCCGAGGGACTAGCGGACCCTACGAGCAGTACTTC.

The rearrangement uses TRBV7-3 and TRBJ2-2; 9 nucleotides align to TRBD1. Germline CDR1 reads SGHTA; CDR2 reads FQGTGA. The CDR3 sequence is 16 residues long. J gave up 0 bases and V 5 bases, and 4 bases lay outside the gene matches. The CDR3 region is CASSGTGQSNTGELFF. As DNA, the CDR3 is TGTGCCAGCAGCGGGACAGGGCAGTCGAACACCGGGGAGCTGTTTTTT.

CDR3 region: CASSLSGSSSYNEQFF. The CDR3 nucleotides read TGCGCCAGCAGCTTATCAGGATCGAGCTCCTACAATGAGCAGTTCTTC. The chain employs TRBV5-1 and TRBJ2-1; D gene ambiguous. The V end lost 2 bases, the J end lost 0 bases, and 12 bases lay between the germline ends. The germline CDR1 and CDR2 sequences are SGHRS and YFSETQ. This CDR3 has 16 residues.

The chain recombines TRBV5-6 with TRBJ2-3; the D gene is possibly TRBD2 (7 bases). Germline CDR1 reads SGHDT; CDR2 reads YYEEEE. The CDR3 totals 16 residues. The V end was cut by 4 bases, the J end by 2 bases, with 17 bases between. DNA of the CDR3: TGTGCCAGCAGCACTTGGCAGGGGAGGGTCACAGATACGCAGTATTTT. Translation gives CASSTWQGRVTDTQYF. Complete variable domain (other parts from reference TRBV5-6 and TRBJ2-3): DAGVTQSPTHLIKTRGQQVTLRCSPKSGHDTVSWYQQALGQGPQFIFQYYEEEERQRGNFPDRFSGHQFPNYSSELNVNALLLGDSALYLCASSTWQGRVTDTQYFGPGTRLTVL.

CDR3 protein: CASSLPGVPAGYTF. The DNA of the CDR3 is TGTGCCAGCAGCTTGCCCGGAGTGCCGGCGGGCTACACCTTC. The chain joins TRBV5-4 to TRBJ1-2; D ambiguous. Germline V gene lookup returns CDR1 SGHNT and CDR2 YYREEE (reference sequence). V lost 1 base to trimming and J lost 8 bases, with 15 bases between them. The length of the CDR3 is 14 residues.

The CDR3 protein is CASRRGETQYF. CDR3 sequence (DNA): TGTGCCAGCAGACGGGGGGAGACCCAGTACTTC. The chain joins TRBV5-8 to TRBJ2-5, with a weak D call TRBD2 (6 bases). V lost 5 bases, J lost 5 bases, and 7 bases lay in between. This CDR3 has 11 residues. Per the germline V gene, CDR1 is SGHTS and CDR2 is YDEGEE.

The rearrangement uses TRBV6-5 and TRBJ2-5, with 7 bases matching TRBD2. The V segment lost 5 bases and the J segment 1 base; nucleotides outside the gene matches: 4. Germline CDR1 is MNHEY and CDR2 is SVGAGI. The CDR3 length is 14 residues. CDR3 bases: TGTGCCAGCAGTCCCAGCGGGATCCAAGAGACCCAGTACTTC. Translating gives CASSPSGIQETQYF.

The chain recombines TRBV9 with TRBJ1-2, with D perhaps matching TRBD1 (5 bases). Trimming took 0 bases from V and 5 from J, leaving 11 bases between them. CDR3 length: 14 amino acids. From germline, CDR1 is SGDLS and CDR2 YYNGEE. CDR3 DNA: TGTGCCAGCAGCGTAGCGGGGGGGTCGTATGGCTACACCTTC. Amino acids: CASSVAGGSYGYTF.

This sequence joins TRBV4-3 and TRBJ2-3; 11 bases align to TRBD2. J was trimmed by 6 bases and V by 0 bases; bases with no gene match: 2. Per germline, CDR1 LGHNA and CDR2 YSLEER. The CDR3 spans 15 residues. The chain's CDR3 is CASSQDPSGGDTQYF. In nucleotides, the CDR3 is TGCGCCAGCAGCCAAGATCCTAGCGGGGGGGATACGCAGTATTTT.

This clone was observed a handful of times. V gene TRBV13 combines with J gene TRBJ2-3; 13 bases align to TRBD2. V lost 2 bases to trimming and J lost 8 bases; unmatched junction nucleotides: 7. Germline CDR1 is PRHDT and CDR2 is FYEKMQ (reference sequence). The CDR3 is 16 amino acids. CDR3 region: CASSLSPRTSGGTQYF. The CDR3 nucleotides read TGTGCCAGCAGCTTATCCCCGAGGACTAGCGGGGGTACGCAGTATTTT. The full variable domain, rest sourced from reference TRBV13 and TRBJ2-3, is AAGVIQSPRHLIKEKRETATLKCYPIPRHDTVYWYQQGPGQDPQFLISFYEKMQSDKGSIPDRFSAQQFSDYHSELNMSSLELGDSALYFCASSLSPRTSGGTQYFGPGTRLTVL.

This clone was counted only a few times. The chain employs TRBV5-4 and TRBJ2-2; the match to TRBD2 covers 8 bases. The CDR3 contains 14 residues. Germline V gene sequence: CDR1 SGHNT, CDR2 YYREEE (reference sequence). J lost 5 bases, V lost 4 bases, and 4 bases had no gene match. The CDR3 DNA reads TGTGCCAGCAGCCCGGGGGGGGTAACCGGGGAGCTGTTTTTT. Its protein is CASSPGGVTGELFF.

The rearrangement joins TRBV6-5 to TRBJ1-1, with TRBD1 matching 7 bases. The CDR3 sequence is 14 residues long. CDR1 MNHEY and CDR2 SVGAGI come from the germline V gene. The trim removed 8 bases at V and 1 base at J, leaving 7 bases unmatched. The DNA for the CDR3 is TGTGCCAGCGGCGCCGGGACAGCGAACACTGAAGCTTTCTTT. It codes for CASGAGTANTEAFF.

This clone was counted at least ten times. The chain is built from TRBV19 and TRBJ2-7; 7 bases match TRBD1. Germline assignment: CDR1 LNHDA and CDR2 SQIVND (reference sequence). This CDR3 region has 14 residues. Germline trimming cut 4 bases from V and 3 bases from J; bases unmatched to any gene: 6. The CDR3 spells CASSTDHRGYEQYF. CDR3 sequence (DNA): TGTGCCAGTAGTACGGACCACAGGGGCTACGAGCAGTACTTC.

This chain links TRBV5-1 with TRBJ2-7; the D gene is possibly TRBD1 (6 bases). V was shortened by 4 bases and J by 1 base, with 12 bases between the two germline ends. Germline values: CDR1 SGHRS, CDR2 YFSETQ. The CDR3 sequence is 14 residues long. For the CDR3, the DNA is TGCGCCAGCAGCCCGGACAGCCTGTCCTACGAGCAGTACTTC. Translated: CASSPDSLSYEQYF. Variable domain in full (rest from reference TRBV5-1 and TRBJ2-7): KAGVTQTPRYLIKTRGQQVTLSCSPISGHRSVSWYQQTPGQGLQFLFEYFSETQRNKGNFPGRFSGRQFSNSRSEMNVSTLELGDSALYLCASSPDSLSYEQYFGPGTRLTVT.

CDR3 residues: CASSRGNNQPQHF. The CDR3 nucleotides are TGTGCCAGCAGTCGGGGGAACAATCAGCCCCAGCATTTT. J is TRBJ1-5 and V is TRBV6-5, with D maybe TRBD1 (5 bases). V was clipped by 5 bases and J by 3 bases, with 8 bases between them. Germline lookup yields CDR1 MNHEY and CDR2 SVGAGI. This CDR3 has 13 residues.

The rearrangement uses TRBV15 and TRBJ2-3, with a possible D match to TRBD2 (5 bases). With 3 bases removed from V and 3 bases from J, the gap between germline ends came to 7 bases. The CDR3 sequence is 13 residues long. The germline V gene encodes CDR1 LNHNV and CDR2 YYDKDF (reference sequence). For the CDR3, the DNA is TGTGCCACCAGCAGGGGAGAAACAGATACGCAGTATTTT. Its translation: CATSRGETDTQYF. Full variable domain (outside the CDR3, taken from reference TRBV15 and TRBJ2-3): DAMVIQNPRYQVTQFGKPVTLSCSQTLNHNVMYWYQQKSSQAPKLLFHYYDKDFNNEADTPDNFQSRRPNTSFCFLDIRSPGLGDTAMYLCATSRGETDTQYFGPGTRLTVL.

This chain joins TRBV19 and TRBJ1-4; TRBD1 is a possible D gene (6 bases). Germline values: CDR1 LNHDA, CDR2 SQIVND (reference sequence). There are 13 residues in the CDR3. V was pared by 7 bases and J by 4 bases, with 10 bases between. The CDR3 reads CASTGGRNEKLFF. As DNA, the CDR3 is TGTGCCAGTACGGGGGGCCGTAATGAAAAACTGTTTTTT. The whole variable domain, filled in from reference TRBV19 and TRBJ1-4, reads DGGITQSPKYLFRKEGQNVTLSCEQNLNHDAMYWYRQDPGQGLRLIYYSQIVNDFQKGDIAEGYSVSREKKESFPLTVTSAQKNPTAFYLCASTGGRNEKLFFGSGTQLSVL.

The J gene is TRBJ2-7, the V gene TRBV5-1; D unclear. CDR3 size: 16 residues. In germline, CDR1 is SGHRS, CDR2 YFSETQ. V was clipped by 3 bases and J by 4 bases, with 20 bases between them. CDR3 in DNA: TGCGCCAGCAGCTCCCCGCGACGAGGTGATGGGTACGAGCAGTACTTC. It is translated as CASSSPRRGDGYEQYF. The whole variable domain, filled in from reference TRBV5-1 and TRBJ2-7, reads KAGVTQTPRYLIKTRGQQVTLSCSPISGHRSVSWYQQTPGQGLQFLFEYFSETQRNKGNFPGRFSGRQFSNSRSEMNVSTLELGDSALYLCASSSPRRGDGYEQYFGPGTRLTVT.

J is TRBJ2-7 and V is TRBV6-5, with D tentatively TRBD2 (6 bases). V was clipped by 0 bases and J by 3 bases, with 12 bases between them. This CDR3 has 15 amino acids. Looked up from germline, CDR1 is MNHEY and CDR2 is SVGAGI. CDR3 nucleotide sequence: TGTGCCAGCAGTTACTCGAGGACTATTGACTACGAGCAGTACTTC. Protein product: CASSYSRTIDYEQYF.

This clone was counted a single time. This chain links TRBV7-2 with TRBJ2-2; the D gene is possibly TRBD2 (6 bases). CDR1 and CDR2 (germline): SGHTA, FQGNSA. Trimming removed 3 bases from V and 5 bases from J, with 7 bases in between. The CDR3 spans 13 residues. The CDR3 spells CASSLAGTGELFF. DNA for the CDR3: TGTGCCAGCAGCTTGGCGGGGACCGGGGAGCTGTTTTTT. The full variable domain, with the rest looked up from reference TRBV7-2 and TRBJ2-2, is GAGVSQSPSNKVTEKGKDVELRCDPISGHTALYWYRQSLGQGLEFLIYFQGNSAPDKSGLPSDRFSAERTGGSVSTLTIQRTQQEDSAVYLCASSLAGTGELFFGEGSRLTVL.

The rearrangement uses TRBV27 and TRBJ1-5; 8 bases are shared with TRBD1. This CDR3 is built from 14 residues. Looked up from germline, CDR1 is MNHEY and CDR2 is SMNVEV (reference sequence). The V and J ends lost 6 bases and 4 bases, in that order; junction bases with no gene match: 5. DNA for the CDR3: TGTGCCAGCAGGAGGACAGGGAGGAATCAGCCCCAGCATTTT. It specifies CASRRTGRNQPQHF.

The table lists this clone with a count of one. J is TRBJ2-7 and V is TRBV28; D possibly corresponds to TRBD2 (6 bases). CDR3 size: 12 residues. CDR1 is MDHEN and CDR2 is SYDVKM in the germline V gene. V lost 7 bases and J lost 1, with 8 bases in between. The DNA for the CDR3 is TGTGCCAGCATGGCGGGATCCTACGAGCAGTACTTC. Translating it yields CASMAGSYEQYF.

The V gene is TRBV19, the J gene TRBJ1-5, with D possibly TRBD1 on 5 matching bases. The CDR3 sequence is 14 residues long. Germline V gene data show CDR1 as LNHDA and CDR2 as SQIVND (reference sequence). Trimming stripped 5 bases from V and 1 base from J, with 9 bases between. The CDR3 coding sequence is TGTGCCAGTAGTCAGACAGCCAGCAATCAGCCCCAGCATTTT. Translated: CASSQTASNQPQHF. The whole variable domain, remainder taken from reference TRBV19 and TRBJ1-5, is DGGITQSPKYLFRKEGQNVTLSCEQNLNHDAMYWYRQDPGQGLRLIYYSQIVNDFQKGDIAEGYSVSREKKESFPLTVTSAQKNPTAFYLCASSQTASNQPQHFGDGTRLSIL.

V usage is TRBV6-2 or TRBV6-3 and J usage is TRBJ2-7; D is perhaps TRBD2 (6 bases). V lost 4 bases and J 3 bases, leaving 10 bases between the germline ends. Germline V gene sequence: CDR1 MNHEY, CDR2 SVGEGT. The CDR3 totals 13 residues. Written as DNA, the CDR3 is TGTGCCAGCAGTTCCGAGACTAGCTACGAGCAGTACTTC. Amino acids: CASSSETSYEQYF.

The chain has TRBV6-5 and TRBJ2-2, with TRBD1 identical over 8 bases. In germline, CDR1 is MNHEY, CDR2 SVGAGI. V lost 7 bases to trimming and J lost 4 bases; unmatched junction nucleotides: 5. CDR3 length: 14 amino acids. The chain's CDR3 is CASKGQGITGELFF. The CDR3 DNA reads as TGTGCCAGCAAAGGACAGGGAATCACCGGGGAGCTGTTTTTT.

The V and J genes are TRBV4-1 and TRBJ2-2, with D unclear. The V end was cut by 2 bases, the J end by 4 bases, with 11 bases between. From germline, CDR1 is MGHRA and CDR2 YSYEKL. This CDR3 contains 15 residues. CDR3 nucleotide sequence: TGCGCCAGCAGCCAAATAACCGGGTCCACCGGGGAGCTGTTTTTT. The encoded protein is CASSQITGSTGELFF.

V usage is TRBV5-4 and J usage is TRBJ1-2, with D possibly being TRBD1 (5 bases). Germline CDR1 is SGHNT and CDR2 is YYREEE (reference sequence). V lost 2 bases and J lost 4, with 9 bases in between. CDR3 length equals 13 residues. The CDR3 sequence: CASSFDSVYGYTF. The CDR3 DNA reads TGTGCCAGCAGCTTCGACAGCGTCTATGGCTACACCTTC. Variable domain in full (rest from reference TRBV5-4 and TRBJ1-2): ETGVTQSPTHLIKTRGQQVTLRCSSQSGHNTVSWYQQALGQGPQFIFQYYREEENGRGNFPPRFSGLQFPNYSSELNVNALELDDSALYLCASSFDSVYGYTFGSGTRLTVV.

The rearrangement links TRBV2 to TRBJ2-3, with 11 bases matching TRBD2. The CDR3 contains 15 residues. Germline V gene data show CDR1 as SNHLY and CDR2 as FYNNEI. Unmatched junction bases numbered 6, after V lost 4 bases and J lost 6 bases. The CDR3 loop reads CASSARASGRDTQYF. The CDR3 region has the DNA TGTGCCAGCAGTGCGAGGGCTAGCGGGAGGGATACGCAGTATTTT.

The gene calls are TRBV7-9 and TRBJ1-2, with TRBD1 matching over 10 bases. Per germline, CDR1 SEHNR and CDR2 FQNEAQ (reference sequence). Trimming at V came to 0 bases and at J to 1 base, leaving 2 bases not matched to a gene. The CDR3 totals 16 residues. Here the CDR3 reads CASSLAGDRGNYGYTF. The DNA for the CDR3 is TGTGCCAGCAGCTTAGCGGGGGACAGGGGTAACTATGGCTACACCTTC.